The clone carrying this T cell receptor (beta chain) has only a few counts. Indicated treatment: treatment-naive control, cytoreductive nephrectomy. Germline trimming cut 3 bases from V and 3 bases from J; bases unmatched to any gene: 7. Germline V gene data show CDR1 as WSHSY and CDR2 as SAAADI. This CDR3 spans 16 amino acids. This sample stems from a study of radiation and T cells in renal cell carcinoma. TCRdb keeps only in-frame clones here, not all; method: immunoSEQ multiplex PCR. Among about 24,000 clones, 55% to 70% were seen once, and the ten largest hold approximately 23%. The sample was tumor tissue, taken from a patient whose treatment was nephrectomy without radiotherapy. This TCR derives from a man in his forties with renal cell carcinoma. V and J are TRBV10-2 and TRBJ2-2, with 7 bases identical to TRBD1. The CDR3 sequence: CASSDRTGVDTGELFF. The CDR3 DNA is TGCGCCAGCAGTGACAGAACAGGGGTAGACACCGGGGAGCTGTTTTTT.